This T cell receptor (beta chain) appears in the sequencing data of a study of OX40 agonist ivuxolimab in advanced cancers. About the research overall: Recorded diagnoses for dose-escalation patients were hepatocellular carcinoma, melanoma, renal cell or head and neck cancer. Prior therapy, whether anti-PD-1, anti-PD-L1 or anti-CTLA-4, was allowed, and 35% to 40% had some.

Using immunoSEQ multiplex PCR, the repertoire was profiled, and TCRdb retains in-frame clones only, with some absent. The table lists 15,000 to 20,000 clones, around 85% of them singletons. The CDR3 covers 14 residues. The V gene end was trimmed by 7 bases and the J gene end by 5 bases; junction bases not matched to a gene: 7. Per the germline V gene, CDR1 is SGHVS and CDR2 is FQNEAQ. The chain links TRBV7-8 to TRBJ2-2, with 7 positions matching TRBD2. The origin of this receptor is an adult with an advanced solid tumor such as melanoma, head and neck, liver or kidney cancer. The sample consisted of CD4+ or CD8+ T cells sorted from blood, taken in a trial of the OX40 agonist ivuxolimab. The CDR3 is CASNLGGRTGELFF. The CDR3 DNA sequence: TGTGCCAGCAATTTGGGGGGGAGAACCGGGGAGCTGTTTTTT. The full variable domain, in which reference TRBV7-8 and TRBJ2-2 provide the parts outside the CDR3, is GAGVSQSPRYKVAKRGQDVALRCDPISGHVSLFWYQQALGQGPEFLTYFQNEAQLDKSGLPSDRFFAERPEGSVSTLKIQRTQQEDSAVYLCASNLGGRTGELFFGEGSRLTVL.